Below, 30 T cell receptor beta chains from the same sample are listed, as sequenced in a study of control samples from healthy donors and cancer patients. Assay used: immunoSEQ multiplex PCR; TCRdb lists only in-frame clones, some missing. Here the sample spans about 120,000 clones, approximately 88% being singletons. Sample: blood. These TCRs come from a man between 50 and 59 years old in good health.

The chain is built from TRBV3-1 (or the pseudogene TRBV3-2) and TRBJ2-3; D gene unclear. Germline values: CDR1 LGHDT, CDR2 YNNKEL (reference sequence). V lost 4 bases and J lost 4, with 9 bases in between. The CDR3 spans 13 residues. The CDR3 coding sequence is TGTGCCAGCAGCCGAGGCGTCCCAGATACGCAGTATTTT. Residues: CASSRGVPDTQYF.

CDR3 loop: CASITGNSPLHF. CDR3 nucleotide sequence: TGTGCCAGCATAACAGGGAATTCACCCCTCCACTTT. V is TRBV6-5 and J is TRBJ1-6, with D possibly matching TRBD1 (6 bases). Germline CDR1 MNHEY, CDR2 SVGAGI. Between the trimmed V and J ends, which lost 7 bases and 7 bases, there was a span of 8 bases. The CDR3 runs 12 residues.

The CDR3 protein is CASSLSILTGQGSSGANVLTF. Written as DNA, the CDR3 is TGTGCCAGCAGTTTATCCATCCTTACGGGACAGGGCAGCTCTGGGGCCAACGTCCTGACTTTC. This chain connects TRBV27 to TRBJ2-6; 9 nucleotides line up with TRBD1. V lost 0 bases, J lost 0 bases, and 12 bases stayed unmatched. Germline CDR1 and CDR2: MNHEY and SMNVEV (reference sequence). CDR3 length: 21 amino acids.

This rearrangement joins TRBV11-2 to TRBJ1-5; D is possibly TRBD1 (5 bases). Trimming removed 2 bases at V and 6 bases at J, with 20 bases between. The CDR3 runs 17 residues. CDR1 and CDR2 from the germline V gene are SGHAT and FQNNGV. The CDR3 coding sequence is TGTGCCAGCAGCTTAAATGGGGGGAGAGGGATTGGTCAGCCCCAGCATTTT. Protein: CASSLNGGRGIGQPQHF.

Only one count was recorded for this clone. Additional DNA sequences in this sample encode the identical CDR3. V usage is TRBV19 and J usage is TRBJ2-1; D possibly corresponds to TRBD1 (5 bases). The V and J ends lost 5 bases and 0 bases respectively, with 11 bases between them. Germline CDR1 reads LNHDA; CDR2 reads SQIVND (reference sequence). CDR3 length equals 15 residues. The CDR3 here is CASSPDSSSYNEQFF. CDR3 nucleotides: TGTGCCAGTAGTCCCGACAGTAGCTCCTACAATGAGCAGTTCTTC. The full variable domain, with the rest looked up from reference TRBV19 and TRBJ2-1, is DGGITQSPKYLFRKEGQNVTLSCEQNLNHDAMYWYRQDPGQGLRLIYYSQIVNDFQKGDIAEGYSVSREKKESFPLTVTSAQKNPTAFYLCASSPDSSSYNEQFFGPGTRLTVL.

The CDR3 here is CASRRTGEGTGELFF. As DNA, the CDR3 is TGTGCCAGCAGAAGGACAGGGGAGGGCACCGGGGAGCTGTTTTTT. This chain connects TRBV7-2 to TRBJ2-2, with 9 nucleotides matching TRBD1. From germline, CDR1 is SGHTA and CDR2 FQGNSA. V shed 6 bases, J shed 4 bases, and the junction held 6 bases outside the gene matches. CDR3 length equals 15 residues.

This chain links TRBV5-6 with TRBJ1-1; D unresolved. This CDR3 spans 14 amino acids. Germline V lookup: CDR1 SGHDT, CDR2 YYEEEE. The ends were cut back, 4 bases at V and 0 bases at J, with 10 bases in the middle. In DNA, the CDR3 is TGTGCCAGCAGCGGCGCAGAACTGAACACTGAAGCTTTCTTT. Residues: CASSGAELNTEAFF.

This clone was detected once. V gene TRBV3-1 (or the pseudogene TRBV3-2) combines with J gene TRBJ1-5, with a tentative D call TRBD1 (5 bases). V lost 4 bases, J lost 5 bases, and 18 bases lay in between. In germline, CDR1 is LGHDT, CDR2 YNNKEL (reference sequence). This CDR3 has 16 amino acids. The CDR3 sequence is CASSLPPGGGDQPQHF. CDR3 DNA sequence: TGTGCCAGCAGCCTTCCCCCGGGGGGAGGAGATCAGCCCCAGCATTTT.

The gene calls are TRBV3-1 (or the pseudogene TRBV3-2) and TRBJ2-3, with D maybe TRBD2 (6 bases). The CDR3 has 15 residues. CDR1 is LGHDT, CDR2 YNNKEL, per germline (reference sequence). V was shortened by 6 bases and J by 3 bases, with 16 bases between the two germline ends. The CDR3: CASSSPGVGTDTQYF. CDR3 bases: TGTGCCAGCAGTTCCCCGGGAGTCGGGACAGATACGCAGTATTTT.

The V gene is TRBV4-3, the J gene TRBJ2-2; D is possibly TRBD2 (6 bases). With 0 bases removed from V and 2 bases from J, the gap between germline ends came to 13 bases. In germline, CDR1 is LGHNA, CDR2 YSLEER. CDR3 size: 17 residues. CDR3 residues: CASSQEAGRLNTGELFF. In DNA form, the CDR3 reads TGCGCCAGCAGCCAAGAGGCGGGACGGTTAAACACCGGGGAGCTGTTTTTT.

This clone was seen only once. CDR3 amino acids: CASSGTRQGNQPQHF. The CDR3 region has the DNA TGTGCCAGCAGCGGAACTCGACAGGGCAATCAGCCCCAGCATTTT. This chain links TRBV5-6 with TRBJ1-5; D might be TRBD1 (6 bases). With 4 bases removed from V and 2 bases from J, the gap between germline ends came to 13 bases. Germline assignment: CDR1 SGHDT and CDR2 YYEEEE. The CDR3 is 15 amino acids. Full variable domain (remainder filled in from reference TRBV5-6 and TRBJ1-5): DAGVTQSPTHLIKTRGQQVTLRCSPKSGHDTVSWYQQALGQGPQFIFQYYEEEERQRGNFPDRFSGHQFPNYSSELNVNALLLGDSALYLCASSGTRQGNQPQHFGDGTRLSIL.

This clone was seen a few times. The chain recombines TRBV5-5 with TRBJ1-6, with TRBD1 matching 10 bases. V lost 4 bases, J lost 6 bases, and 7 bases stayed unmatched. The germline V gene encodes CDR1 SGHKS and CDR2 YYEKEE (reference sequence). This CDR3 has 16 amino acids. As DNA, the CDR3 is TGTGCCAGCAGCCTCATGGACAGGGGGGGTAATTCACCCCTCCACTTT. It encodes CASSLMDRGGNSPLHF.

In its sample, this clone was seen once. The chain couples TRBV24-1 to TRBJ2-1; 8 bases fit TRBD2. Germline V CDR1 and CDR2: KGHDR, SFDVKD. With 3 bases clipped from V and 4 bases from J, the junction kept 10 bases outside the gene matches. CDR3 length equals 17 residues. CDR3 sequence: CATSDHTRTSTYNEQFF. The CDR3 nucleotides are TGTGCCACCAGTGATCATACCAGGACTAGCACGTACAATGAGCAGTTCTTC.

V usage is TRBV12-5 and J usage is TRBJ2-5; D is perhaps TRBD2 (6 bases). V lost 2 bases and J 4 bases, leaving 17 bases between the germline ends. There are 16 residues in the CDR3. The V gene's germline CDR1 is LGHNT and CDR2 FRNRAP. Here the CDR3 reads CASGLLRPEGGETQYF. CDR3 bases: TGTGCTAGTGGTTTGCTACGCCCCGAGGGAGGAGAGACCCAGTACTTC. Combining the CDR3 with reference TRBV12-5 and TRBJ2-5 gives the whole variable domain DARVTQTPRHKVTEMGQEVTMRCQPILGHNTVFWYRQTMMQGLELLAYFRNRAPLDDSGMPKDRFSAEMPDATLATLKIQPSEPRDSAVYFCASGLLRPEGGETQYFGPGTRLLVL.

The chain couples TRBV2 to TRBJ2-7; tentatively, D is TRBD1 or TRBD2 (5 bases each). Trimming stripped 1 base from V and 5 bases from J, with 12 bases between. The CDR3 sequence is 14 residues long. The germline gives CDR1 SNHLY, CDR2 FYNNEI. CDR3 sequence (DNA): TGTGCCAGCAGTGAAGTAAACGGGGCGAACGAGCAGTACTTC. It yields the protein CASSEVNGANEQYF.

V is TRBV5-1 and J is TRBJ2-2; D gene unclear. This CDR3 has 15 amino acids. V shed 4 bases and J shed 5 bases, with 15 bases lying between them. Per germline, CDR1 SGHRS and CDR2 YFSETQ. The DNA for the CDR3 is TGCGCCAGCAGCCAGCTTTTTACAGAGACCGGGGAGCTGTTTTTT. This codes for CASSQLFTETGELFF.

This sequence joins TRBV4-2 and TRBJ1-6, with unresolved D. CDR3 length: 16 residues. V lost 0 bases to trimming and J lost 0 bases, with 6 bases between them. Germline V gene data show CDR1 as LGHNA and CDR2 as YNFKEQ. The CDR3 is CASSQDRNSYNSPLHF. CDR3 DNA: TGTGCCAGCAGCCAAGACAGGAACTCCTATAATTCACCCCTCCACTTT.

This rearrangement joins TRBV19 to TRBJ2-1; possibly TRBD1 or TRBD2 for D (5 bases each). The germline V gene has CDR1 LNHDA and CDR2 SQIVND (reference sequence). This CDR3 region has 14 residues. The V end lost 4 bases, the J end lost 8 bases, and 15 bases lay between the germline ends. This CDR3 reads CASSTGTLGDEQFF. CDR3 coding DNA: TGTGCCAGTAGTACGGGGACGCTTGGGGATGAGCAGTTCTTC.

This chain uses TRBV7-2 with TRBJ1-6, with unresolved D. CDR1 and CDR2 (germline): SGHTA, FQGNSA. The CDR3 length is 14 residues. V lost 3 bases to trimming and J lost 6 bases, with 9 bases between them. CDR3 DNA: TGTGCCAGCAGCTTCCTCCCACTTAATTCACCCCTCCACTTT. It is translated as CASSFLPLNSPLHF.

The chain couples TRBV2 to TRBJ1-6, with D tentatively TRBD1 (6 bases). This CDR3 spans 15 amino acids. Deletions cut 5 bases from V and 5 bases from J, with 13 bases between. Germline V lookup: CDR1 SNHLY, CDR2 FYNNEI. CDR3: CASSWTAENNSPLHF. DNA of the CDR3: TGTGCCAGCAGTTGGACAGCTGAAAATAATTCACCCCTCCACTTT.

To note about this clone: Other nucleotide sequences from this sample produce the same CDR3. The chain uses TRBV27 and TRBJ2-5; D is unclear. V lost 2 bases and J lost 5, with 3 bases in between. Germline values: CDR1 MNHEY, CDR2 SMNVEV (reference sequence). CDR3 length equals 11 residues. The CDR3 sequence is CASSLGETQYF. The CDR3 DNA follows: TGTGCCAGCAGTTTAGGGGAGACCCAGTACTTC.

V is TRBV24-1 and J is TRBJ2-1; 8 positions agree with TRBD2. The V and J ends lost 7 bases and 2 bases, in that order; junction bases with no gene match: 6. The CDR3 has 15 amino acids. Germline V gene data show CDR1 as KGHDR and CDR2 as SFDVKD. The CDR3 sequence: CATSETGGAYNEQFF. CDR3 in DNA: TGTGCCACCAGCGAAACGGGGGGGGCCTACAATGAGCAGTTCTTC.

This sequence joins TRBV5-1 and TRBJ2-3; 13 bases line up with TRBD2. This CDR3 has 16 amino acids. Germline V gives CDR1 SGHRS, CDR2 YFSETQ. V trimming: 3 bases; J trimming: 2 bases; junction bases outside the gene matches: 3. The CDR3 DNA reads TGCGCCAGCAGCTCTGGGACTAGCGGGGTCACAGATACGCAGTATTTT. This gives the protein CASSSGTSGVTDTQYF.

The chain employs TRBV10-3 and TRBJ1-1; perhaps TRBD1 as D (6 bases). The V end was cut by 4 bases, the J end by 5 bases, with 32 bases between. The length of the CDR3 is 20 residues. From germline, CDR1 is ENHRY and CDR2 SYGVKD. The CDR3 region is CAISGLSSGTSTSGGTEAFF. For the CDR3, the DNA is TGTGCCATCAGTGGCCTTTCATCCGGGACATCCACCTCTGGGGGGACTGAAGCTTTCTTT.

The V gene is TRBV6-5, the J gene TRBJ2-6; the D is unclear. V lost 4 bases, J lost 2 bases, and 9 bases lay in between. Germline CDR1 and CDR2: MNHEY and SVGAGI. The CDR3 covers 15 residues. The CDR3, as DNA: TGTGCCAGCAGTTCGGTCGAGGCTGGGGCCAACGTCCTGACTTTC. This translates into CASSSVEAGANVLTF.

The J gene is TRBJ2-1, the V gene TRBV7-2; 10 nucleotides align to TRBD2. The germline V gene encodes CDR1 SGHTA and CDR2 FQGNSA. The CDR3 extends over 15 amino acids. The ends lost 5 bases at V and 5 bases at J; junction bases unmatched: 6. This CDR3 is CASSLVAGGDNEQFF. The CDR3 bases are TGTGCCAGCAGCCTTGTAGCGGGGGGTGACAATGAGCAGTTCTTC.

This chain uses TRBV18 with TRBJ2-1; 7 positions agree with TRBD1. Germline values: CDR1 KGHSH, CDR2 LQKENI. V lost 7 bases and J lost 0; bases outside the gene matches: 6. This CDR3 spans 15 amino acids. CDR3 nucleotides: TGTGCCAGCTTCCCGACAGGGAGCTCCTACAATGAGCAGTTCTTC. Protein sequence: CASFPTGSSYNEQFF.

This chain links TRBV5-1 with TRBJ2-3; TRBD1 matches at 7 bases. Germline-derived CDR1 and CDR2 are SGHRS and YFSETQ. This CDR3 comprises 15 residues. The ends lost 4 bases at V and 2 bases at J; junction bases unmatched: 7. Here the CDR3 DNA reads TGCGCCAGCAGCAAGTTGACAGGGAACACAGATACGCAGTATTTT. Its protein is CASSKLTGNTDTQYF.

This clone was recorded only once. The CDR3 DNA sequence: TGTGCCAGCACGCTGGGACAGGGGGCCGGAGAGACCCAGTACTTC. It translates to CASTLGQGAGETQYF. The genes are TRBV6-5 and TRBJ2-5; 12 bases fit TRBD1. Germline CDR1 and CDR2: MNHEY and SVGAGI. Trimming at V came to 7 bases and at J to 4 bases, leaving 7 bases not matched to a gene. The length of the CDR3 is 15 residues.

This clone was observed a handful of times. The chain couples TRBV27 to TRBJ2-5; no clear D gene. Trimming pared 5 bases from V and 4 bases from J, leaving 14 bases between. CDR1 is MNHEY, CDR2 SMNVEV, per germline (reference sequence). CDR3 size: 14 residues. CDR3 region: CASSPLLDRETQYF. As DNA, the CDR3 is TGTGCCAGCAGTCCTCTCCTGGATAGAGAGACCCAGTACTTC.